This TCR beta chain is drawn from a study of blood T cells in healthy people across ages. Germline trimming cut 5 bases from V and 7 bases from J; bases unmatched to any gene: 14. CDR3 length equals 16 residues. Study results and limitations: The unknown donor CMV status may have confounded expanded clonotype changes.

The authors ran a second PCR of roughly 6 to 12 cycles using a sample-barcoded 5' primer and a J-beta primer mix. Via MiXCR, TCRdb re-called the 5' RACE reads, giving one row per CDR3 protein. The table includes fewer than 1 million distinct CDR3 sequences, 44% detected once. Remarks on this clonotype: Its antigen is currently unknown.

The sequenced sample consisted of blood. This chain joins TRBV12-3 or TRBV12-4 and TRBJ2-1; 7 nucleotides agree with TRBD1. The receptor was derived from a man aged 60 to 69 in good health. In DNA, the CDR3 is TGTGCCAGCAGTACAAACAGAGGGGGCGTATGGAATGAGCAGTTCTTC. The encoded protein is CASSTNRGGVWNEQFF.